Following are 7 T cell receptor beta chains from one sample sequenced in a study of blood T cell repertoires in COVID-19. Repertoires were generated with immunoSEQ multiplex PCR, while TCRdb's copy carries only in-frame clones and drops some. The data show some 200,000 clones, 88% seen once. Sequenced input: peripheral blood. These receptors originate from a young man with active or convalescent COVID-19.

The V call is TRBV9, the J call TRBJ2-5; the D gene is possibly TRBD2 (6 bases). V lost 4 bases to trimming and J lost 4 bases, with 8 bases between them. This CDR3 contains 12 residues. Germline loops: CDR1 SGDLS, CDR2 YYNGEE. CDR3 in amino acids: CASSTGLETQYF. The CDR3 coding sequence is TGTGCCAGCAGCACGGGACTAGAGACCCAGTACTTC. Drawing the rest from reference TRBV9 and TRBJ2-5, the complete variable domain is DSGVTQTPKHLITATGQRVTLRCSPRSGDLSVYWYQQSLDQGLQFLIQYYNGEERAKGNILERFSAQQFPDLHSELNLSSLELGDSALYFCASSTGLETQYFGPGTRLLVL.

V usage is TRBV10-3 and J usage is TRBJ1-2; D unclear. The CDR3 runs 12 residues. CDR1 and CDR2 from the germline V gene are ENHRY and SYGVKD. The V gene lost 3 bases and the J gene lost 3 bases, with 5 bases spanning the gap. The CDR3 DNA reads TGTGCCATCAGTGACGAGGACTATGGCTACACCTTC. Amino acid sequence: CAISDEDYGYTF.

The CDR3 is CASRRDSSYEQYF. For the CDR3, the DNA is TGTGCCAGCAGGAGGGACAGCTCCTACGAGCAGTACTTC. The chain uses TRBV12-3 or TRBV12-4 and TRBJ2-7; TRBD1 aligns across 7 bases. The CDR3 totals 13 residues. V shed 6 bases, J shed 0 bases, and the junction held 2 bases outside the gene matches.

In regard to this clone: The junction departs from germline at one end; a sequencing error may be responsible. The rearrangement uses TRBV6-2 or TRBV6-3 and TRBJ2-7; TRBD2 matches at 11 bases. Germline CDR1 MNHEY, CDR2 SVGEGT. The CDR3 is 15 residues long. The CDR3 DNA reads as TGTGCCAGCAGCCGCCTGCAGGGACTAGCGGAGAGTCATGGCTTC. Its translation is CASSRLQGLAESHGF.

This chain links TRBV27 with TRBJ2-1; tentatively, D is TRBD2 (7 bases). V was shortened by 1 base and J by 7 bases, with 14 bases between the two germline ends. In germline, CDR1 is MNHEY, CDR2 SMNVEV (reference sequence). CDR3 length equals 15 residues. DNA for the CDR3: TGTGCCAGCAGTTTATTCGCGGGGGCTGGTAATGAGCAGTTCTTC. This codes for CASSLFAGAGNEQFF.

The chain carries TRBV4-3 and TRBJ1-2; the match to TRBD1 covers 8 bases. The CDR3 extends over 16 amino acids. Germline assignment: CDR1 LGHNA and CDR2 YSLEER. V shed 0 bases, J shed 0 bases, and the junction held 3 bases outside the gene matches. CDR3: CASSQEGQGSNYGYTF. The CDR3 DNA follows: TGCGCCAGCAGCCAAGAAGGACAGGGATCTAACTATGGCTACACCTTC.

This clone was seen more than once but under ten times. The V gene is TRBV20-1, the J gene TRBJ2-1; 8 bases are a match to TRBD1. Per the germline V gene, CDR1 is DFQATT and CDR2 is SNEGSKA (reference sequence). CDR3 size: 14 residues. Trimming removed 5 bases from V and 5 bases from J; junction bases left unmatched: 8. CDR3 coding DNA: TGCAGTGCTCGTGGCAGGGGGCGCAACAATGAGCAGTTCTTC. As protein: CSARGRGRNNEQFF.